Shown below are 27 T cell receptor beta chains from a single sample sequenced in a study of Graves' ophthalmopathy and Graves' hyperthyroidism. For repertoire sequencing, the TCR beta CDR3 regions were amplified from RNA transcripts. The first round was an RT-PCR with HTBI primers, and the second round was a multiplex PCR. Each CDR3 protein is one row after TCRdb ran MiXCR on the multiplex PCR reads. The repertoire has 740,000 or so distinct CDR3 sequences, 35% to 50% of them found once; the top ten carry 40% to 55%. Sequenced material: peripheral blood. These receptors were obtained from an adult man with Graves' ophthalmopathy.

The chain couples TRBV6-6 to TRBJ2-5; 8 bases match TRBD2. Trimming took 6 bases from V and 0 from J; bases not matched to a gene: 12. Per the germline V gene, CDR1 is MNHNY and CDR2 is SVGAGI (reference sequence). This CDR3 contains 17 residues. The CDR3 loop reads CASRRVSSGLYQETQYF. The CDR3 DNA follows: TGTGCCAGCAGACGGGTTTCTAGCGGGCTATACCAAGAGACCCAGTACTTC.

The J gene is TRBJ1-2, the V gene TRBV29-1, with D maybe TRBD1 (5 bases). The V and J ends lost 3 bases and 7 bases respectively, with 12 bases between them. From germline, CDR1 is SQVTM and CDR2 ANQGSEA. The CDR3 runs 12 residues. The CDR3, as DNA: TGCAGCGTTGACCAAGACAGCGGTGGCTACACCTTC. It codes for CSVDQDSGGYTF. Combining the CDR3 with reference TRBV29-1 and TRBJ1-2 gives the whole variable domain SAVISQKPSRDICQRGTSLTIQCQVDSQVTMMFWYRQQPGQSLTLIATANQGSEATYESGFVIDKFPISRPNLTFSTLTVSNMSPEDSSIYLCSVDQDSGGYTFGSGTRLTVV.

This clonotype was observed a handful of times. CDR3 nucleotides: TGTGCCAGCAGTTCCGCTCCGGGACCCCGGGGGGAGACCCAGTACTTC. This sequence encodes CASSSAPGPRGETQYF. The V and J genes are TRBV27 and TRBJ2-5, with D perhaps TRBD2 (6 bases). The CDR3 is made up of 16 amino acids. The germline CDR1 and CDR2 sequences are MNHEY and SMNVEV (reference sequence). The V end was cut by 4 bases, the J end by 5 bases, with 20 bases between.

This rearrangement joins TRBV10-1 to TRBJ1-1; D is undetermined. Trimming took 8 bases from V and 0 from J, leaving 13 bases between them. Germline CDR1 reads WNHNN; CDR2 reads SYGVQD (reference sequence). The CDR3 runs 14 residues. The DNA for the CDR3 is TGCGCCAGCGTGGGAAGAGGCATGAACACTGAAGCTTTCTTT. Its protein product is CASVGRGMNTEAFF.

The J gene is TRBJ1-5, the V gene TRBV20-1, with D perhaps TRBD1 (6 bases). Trimming pared 3 bases from V and 0 bases from J, leaving 15 bases between. From germline, CDR1 is DFQATT and CDR2 SNEGSKA (reference sequence). CDR3 length equals 16 residues. The CDR3 bases are TGCAGTGCTAGCCGGTGGGGGGGCAATAGCAATCAGCCCCAGCATTTT. Encoded protein: CSASRWGGNSNQPQHF.

This clonotype was observed at least ten times. The chain uses TRBV7-9 and TRBJ2-2; TRBD2 agrees at 11 bases. The CDR3 runs to 16 residues. Looked up from germline, CDR1 is SEHNR and CDR2 is FQNEAQ (reference sequence). V lost 4 bases to trimming and J lost 4 bases; unmatched junction nucleotides: 5. The CDR3 nucleotides read TGTGCCAGCAGCTCGCGCGGGACTAGCGGCACCGGGGAGCTGTTTTTT. Translated: CASSSRGTSGTGELFF.

Points on this clonotype: The DNA is left out, because the CDR3 cannot be placed on it with certainty; the CDR3 is given as TCRdb lists it. The chain combines TRBV25-1 with TRBJ2-7; the DNA was not compared with TRBD1, the D call given in the table. Germline V gene sequence: CDR1 MGHDK, CDR2 SYGVNS. The CDR3 adds up to 21 amino acids, both ends counted. CDR3 region: CTSSIYLCSVGGQGVASEQYF.

The chain uses TRBV10-3 and TRBJ1-2; possibly TRBD1 for D (5 bases). The V gene lost 6 bases and the J gene lost 6 bases, with 14 bases spanning the gap. The CDR3 contains 13 residues. CDR1 is ENHRY and CDR2 is SYGVKD in the germline V gene. For the CDR3, the DNA is TGTGCCATCAGGGGAGACAGAGAAAATGGCTACACCTTC. Protein sequence: CAIRGDRENGYTF.

The V and J genes are TRBV15 and TRBJ2-6; weak D call: TRBD1 (5 bases). Germline CDR1 reads LNHNV; CDR2 reads YYDKDF (reference sequence). Between the trimmed V and J ends, which lost 2 bases and 4 bases, there was a span of 9 bases. The CDR3 spans 15 residues. CDR3 amino acids: CATSRQQAGANVLTF. CDR3 coding DNA: TGTGCCACCAGCAGACAACAGGCGGGGGCCAACGTCCTGACTTTC.

The chain uses TRBV7-9 and TRBJ2-3, with 10 bases fitting TRBD2. The ends lost 9 bases at V and 6 bases at J; junction bases unmatched: 9. Germline CDR1 and CDR2: SEHNR and FQNEAQ (reference sequence). The CDR3 consists of 14 residues. The CDR3 protein is CASSRRLAGDTQYF. For the CDR3, the DNA is TGTGCCAGTAGTAGGCGACTAGCGGGTGATACGCAGTATTTT.

The chain employs TRBV5-1 and TRBJ1-2; the D gene is possibly TRBD1 (6 bases). Germline CDR1 is SGHRS and CDR2 is YFSETQ. The CDR3 has 16 residues. The ends were cut back, 0 bases at V and 0 bases at J, with 12 bases in the middle. The CDR3 DNA sequence: TGCGCCAGCAGCTTGGCGGCAGGGGACACTAACTATGGCTACACCTTC. Translation gives CASSLAAGDTNYGYTF. Drawing the rest from reference TRBV5-1 and TRBJ1-2, the complete variable domain is KAGVTQTPRYLIKTRGQQVTLSCSPISGHRSVSWYQQTPGQGLQFLFEYFSETQRNKGNFPGRFSGRQFSNSRSEMNVSTLELGDSALYLCASSLAAGDTNYGYTFGSGTRLTVV.

This clonotype was observed once. The chain couples TRBV19 to TRBJ1-6, with no clear D. Trimming took 3 bases from V and 8 from J, leaving 8 bases between them. In germline, CDR1 is LNHDA, CDR2 SQIVND (reference sequence). The CDR3 length is 13 residues. The CDR3 sequence: CASSMRRDSPLHF. CDR3 nucleotides: TGTGCCAGTAGTATGCGAAGGGATTCACCCCTCCACTTT. The full variable domain, rest sourced from reference TRBV19 and TRBJ1-6, is DGGITQSPKYLFRKEGQNVTLSCEQNLNHDAMYWYRQDPGQGLRLIYYSQIVNDFQKGDIAEGYSVSREKKESFPLTVTSAQKNPTAFYLCASSMRRDSPLHFGNGTRLTVT.

This clonotype was recorded only once. The CDR3 bases are TGTGCCAGCAGCGTAGGACAGAACATGAGGAACACCATATATTTT. Amino acid sequence: CASSVGQNMRNTIYF. This sequence joins TRBV9 and TRBJ1-3; TRBD1 might be the D (5 bases). From germline, CDR1 is SGDLS and CDR2 YYNGEE. Trimming took 0 bases from V and 7 from J, leaving 14 bases between them. This CDR3 comprises 15 residues.

The table lists this clonotype with a few counts. The chain combines TRBV12-3 or TRBV12-4 with TRBJ2-5; 9 nucleotides align to TRBD2. V trimming: 1 base; J trimming: 5 bases; junction bases outside the gene matches: 11. The CDR3 spans 17 residues. The CDR3 protein is CASSLGLAGAATETQYF. CDR3 nucleotide sequence: TGTGCCAGCAGTTTAGGGTTAGCGGGAGCTGCAACGGAGACCCAGTACTTC.

There are many counts of this clonotype. The J gene is TRBJ1-1, the V gene TRBV2; tentative D call: TRBD1 (5 bases). This CDR3 region has 12 residues. V was clipped by 6 bases and J by 3 bases, with 8 bases between them. Looked up from germline, CDR1 is SNHLY and CDR2 is FYNNEI. The CDR3 region has the DNA TGTGCCAGCAGAGGCAGGGACACTGAAGCTTTCTTT. Protein product: CASRGRDTEAFF.

J is TRBJ1-5 and V is TRBV13; D possibly corresponds to TRBD1 (5 bases). CDR1 PRHDT and CDR2 FYEKMQ come from the germline V gene (reference sequence). Trimming stripped 4 bases from V and 3 bases from J, with 13 bases between. CDR3 length equals 15 residues. CDR3 coding DNA: TGTGCCAGCAGCTCCCAACAGGAGTCCAATCAGCCCCAGCATTTT. The encoded protein is CASSSQQESNQPQHF.

As regards this clonotype: A much larger clone is a single base away; this may be a read error. V usage is TRBV7-9 and J usage is TRBJ1-4, with D possibly TRBD1 on 5 matching bases. Germline CDR1 reads SEHNR; CDR2 reads FQNEAQ (reference sequence). CDR3 length: 15 amino acids. In DNA form, the CDR3 reads TGCGCCAGCAGCCAAGGATTCGGATGGGGGGGAAAACTGTTTTTT. This sequence encodes CASSQGFGWGGKLFF.

Turning to this clonotype: At one of its ends the junction is not consistent with the germline gene, which may arise from a read error. J is TRBJ2-2 and V is TRBV7-7; 12 bases agree with TRBD1. Germline V gene data show CDR1 as SSHAT and CDR2 as FNYEAQ (reference sequence). This CDR3 region has 15 residues. CDR3 sequence (DNA): TGTGCTAGCAGCTTGGGGACAGGGGGCTTCGGGGAGCTGCTTTTT. Its protein is CASSLGTGGFGELLF.

This clonotype appeared a few times. The V and J genes are TRBV7-9 and TRBJ1-2, with D perhaps matching TRBD1 (6 bases). Germline V CDR1 and CDR2: SEHNR, FQNEAQ (reference sequence). The length of the CDR3 is 14 residues. The V end lost 5 bases, the J end lost 2 bases, and 12 bases lay between the germline ends. CDR3 nucleotide sequence: TGTGCCAGCAGCCGGACAGAATTGAACTATGGCTACACCTTC. Amino acids: CASSRTELNYGYTF.

The CDR3 reads CSANAGLTNTEAFF. The CDR3 DNA follows: TGCAGTGCAAATGCCGGGCTCACGAACACTGAAGCTTTCTTT. The chain is built from TRBV20-1 and TRBJ1-1, with no clear D. V shed 6 bases and J shed 1 base, with 15 bases lying between them. Germline loops: CDR1 DFQATT, CDR2 SNEGSKA (reference sequence). The CDR3 extends over 14 amino acids.

The gene calls are TRBV14 and TRBJ2-7, with a weak D call TRBD1 (5 bases). The CDR3 has 15 amino acids. Germline-derived CDR1 and CDR2 are SGHDN and FVKESK. Trimming removed 4 bases at V and 0 bases at J, with 13 bases between. CDR3 region: CASSLEARVSYEQYF. The CDR3 bases are TGTGCCAGCAGCCTAGAGGCCAGGGTCTCCTACGAGCAGTACTTC.

This clonotype was seen at least ten times. The chain uses TRBV15 and TRBJ1-1; D remains ambiguous. This CDR3 spans 14 amino acids. V dropped 0 bases and J dropped 2 bases, with 7 bases sitting between them. In germline, CDR1 is LNHNV, CDR2 YYDKDF (reference sequence). Here the CDR3 DNA reads TGTGCCACCAGCAGAGATACCAGAAACACTGAAGCTTTCTTT. It is translated as CATSRDTRNTEAFF.

A few counts support this clonotype. The chain links TRBV2 to TRBJ2-6; weak D call: TRBD1 (5 bases). The CDR3 spans 16 residues. Germline loops: CDR1 SNHLY, CDR2 FYNNEI. Trimming took off 6 bases at V and 3 bases at J, with 15 bases between the two ends. CDR3 bases: TGTGCCAGCAGCCCGCTTGGGGCTAATGGGGCCAACGTCCTGACTTTC. It yields the protein CASSPLGANGANVLTF.

This clonotype was seen more than once but under ten times. The J gene is TRBJ1-1, the V gene TRBV12-3 or TRBV12-4, with TRBD1 as a possible D gene (5 bases). V was clipped by 10 bases and J by 4 bases, with 22 bases between them. This CDR3 region has 15 residues. CDR3 amino acids: CATVKSGGRGTEAFF. The CDR3 DNA follows: TGTGCCACCGTAAAGAGCGGGGGGAGGGGCACTGAAGCTTTCTTT.

This clonotype was counted many times. The rearrangement uses TRBV2 and TRBJ2-5; no clear D gene. The ends were cut back, 11 bases at V and 3 bases at J, with 16 bases in the middle. Germline values: CDR1 SNHLY, CDR2 FYNNEI. This CDR3 is 13 amino acids long. The CDR3 sequence is CALKSAQKETQYF. The CDR3 DNA sequence: TGTGCCTTAAAGTCAGCCCAGAAAGAGACCCAGTACTTC.

Note on this clonotype: Given a much more abundant clone one base away, this may be a read error. The gene calls are TRBV7-9 and TRBJ1-6; TRBD1 agrees at 7 bases. Germline values: CDR1 SEHNR, CDR2 FQNEAQ (reference sequence). This CDR3 region has 10 residues. CDR3 sequence reads: CASPCPGGGF. The CDR3 DNA reads TGTGCTAGCCCGTGCCCAGGGGGAGGTTTT. Supplemented by reference TRBV7-9 and TRBJ1-6, the full variable domain reads DTGVSQNPRHKITKRGQNVTFRCDPISEHNRLYWYRQTLGQGPEFLTYFQNEAQLEKSRLLSDRFSAERPKGSFSTLEIQRTEQGDSAMYLCASPCPGGGFGNGTRLTVT.

A word on this clonotype: Being one base from a much bigger clone, this may be a read error. This likely comes from a read error, as the CDR3 has no conserved phenylalanine or tryptophan at its end. For the CDR3, the DNA is TGCAGTACGTGGGACAGGGGGGTCTCCTACGAGCAGTACTGC. Residues: CSTWDRGVSYEQYC. This chain connects TRBV20-1 to TRBJ2-7; 11 positions agree with TRBD1. The CDR3 consists of 14 residues. Trimming cost V 8 bases and J 0 bases; bases outside gene matches: 6. From germline, CDR1 is DFQATT and CDR2 SNEGSKA (reference sequence).